The 25 T cell receptor beta chains reported below all come from one sample, sequenced in a study of monozygotic twins with inflammatory bowel disease (dated by TCRdb to about 2019). The library was generated by 5' RACE. The sequencer was an Illumina HiSeq 2500. TCRdb reprocessed the reads and lists each CDR3 protein sequence as a single entry, with no DNA. The sample table records under 200,000 distinct CDR3 sequences. The ten largest account for roughly 2.6% of the sample. The sequencing input was blood. The source is a human donor with ulcerative colitis or Crohn's disease, or a healthy co-twin of an affected twin (not recorded which).

This rearrangement joins TRBV15 to TRBJ1-5; the D call from TCRdb, TRBD1, cannot be confirmed without DNA. The germline V gene has CDR1 LNHNV and CDR2 YYDKDF (reference sequence). The CDR3 sequence is 15 residues long. CDR3 residues: CATSAGTGKIQPQHF.

V usage is TRBV7-3 and J usage is TRBJ2-1; TCRdb lists TRBD2, though no DNA is available to test this call. Germline CDR1 reads SGHTA; CDR2 reads FQGTGA. The CDR3 runs to 15 residues. Here the CDR3 reads CASSSVAGAYNEQFF.

The chain has TRBV4-3 and TRBJ1-4. CDR3 size: 14 residues. The germline CDR1 and CDR2 sequences are LGHNA and YSLEER. The CDR3 here is CASSQVVGRGKLFF.

The chain links TRBV7-2 to TRBJ2-1; checking the TCRdb D call of TRBD2 is not possible without DNA. CDR1 is SGHTA, CDR2 FQGNSA, per germline. This CDR3 comprises 14 residues. The CDR3: CASRFTSGGNEQFF.

The CDR3 is CSAEKGANVLTF. This chain connects TRBV20-1 to TRBJ2-6. The germline CDR1 and CDR2 sequences are DFQATT and SNEGSKA (reference sequence). The CDR3 sequence is 12 residues long.

The chain uses TRBV7-9 and TRBJ2-3; TCRdb indicates TRBD2, and absent DNA this call remains unverified. CDR1 and CDR2 (germline): SEHNR, FQNEAQ (reference sequence). This CDR3 has 15 amino acids. CDR3 in amino acids: CASTLGGDPTDTQYF.

This chain joins TRBV20-1 and TRBJ2-1; TCRdb's D gene call, TRBD2, goes unchecked for lack of DNA. Germline-derived CDR1 and CDR2 are DFQATT and SNEGSKA (reference sequence). The CDR3 runs to 18 residues. CDR3 residues: CSAREGKLAGWAYNEQFF.

V usage is TRBV18 and J usage is TRBJ2-6; TCRdb indicates TRBD2, and absent DNA this call remains unverified. This CDR3 spans 17 amino acids. From germline, CDR1 is KGHSH and CDR2 LQKENI. CDR3 loop: CASSPRDGYSGANVLTF.

The CDR3 sequence: CSAWTLGRGNSNQPQHF. The chain links TRBV20-1 to TRBJ1-5; TCRdb names TRBD1, which stays unverified in the absence of DNA. There are 17 residues in the CDR3. Germline loops: CDR1 DFQATT, CDR2 SNEGSKA (reference sequence).

The chain links TRBV4-1 to TRBJ1-4. The CDR3 covers 17 residues. CDR1 is MGHRA and CDR2 is YSYEKL in the germline V gene. This chain's CDR3 is CASSQERGLDENEKLFF.

The chain joins TRBV7-9 to TRBJ2-7; the D gene TCRdb calls, TRBD2, cannot be checked with no DNA. The CDR3 runs 14 residues. Germline V CDR1 and CDR2: SEHNR, FQNEAQ (reference sequence). CDR3 region: CASKSSGSIHEQYF.

V usage is TRBV5-1 and J usage is TRBJ2-7. Germline values: CDR1 SGHRS, CDR2 YFSETQ. The CDR3 contains 14 residues. CDR3: CASSLSLGSYEQYF.

The V gene is TRBV27, the J gene TRBJ2-5. Germline V gene lookup returns CDR1 MNHEY and CDR2 SMNVEV (reference sequence). The length of the CDR3 is 13 residues. CDR3: CASSLSGEETQYF.

The V call is TRBV20-1, the J call TRBJ2-7; TCRdb's assignment of TRBD2 cannot be checked, as there is no DNA. CDR3 length: 14 residues. Germline CDR1 is DFQATT and CDR2 is SNEGSKA (reference sequence). CDR3 protein: CSARVAGSSYEQYF.

The rearrangement links TRBV11-2 to TRBJ1-4. Germline assignment: CDR1 SGHAT and CDR2 FQNNGV. The CDR3 length is 20 residues. The CDR3 reads CASSFRWSGGPSVGDEKLFF.

J is TRBJ2-1 and V is TRBV6-5; TCRdb's D gene call, TRBD2, goes unchecked for lack of DNA. Germline assignment: CDR1 MNHEY and CDR2 SVGAGI. The CDR3 is 14 amino acids. The CDR3: CASSSTPSSYEQFF.

The chain is built from TRBV5-1 and TRBJ2-2; TCRdb's D gene call, TRBD2, goes unchecked for lack of DNA. Looked up from germline, CDR1 is SGHRS and CDR2 is YFSETQ. There are 18 residues in the CDR3. The CDR3 region is CASSPFTGTSGGTGELFF.

The genes are TRBV5-4 and TRBJ2-2; TCRdb lists TRBD2, though no DNA is available to test this call. This CDR3 comprises 15 residues. CDR1 SGHNT and CDR2 YYREEE come from the germline V gene (reference sequence). The CDR3 spells CASSSRTSGSGELFF. Complete variable domain (other parts from reference TRBV5-4 and TRBJ2-2): ETGVTQSPTHLIKTRGQQVTLRCSSQSGHNTVSWYQQALGQGPQFIFQYYREEENGRGNFPPRFSGLQFPNYSSELNVNALELDDSALYLCASSSRTSGSGELFFGEGSRLTVL.

The rearrangement joins TRBV7-2 to TRBJ2-5. Germline V gene data show CDR1 as SGHTA and CDR2 as FQGNSA. CDR3 length: 15 residues. The chain's CDR3 is CASSKKVAFQETQYF.

The chain recombines TRBV18 with TRBJ2-3; with no DNA, the TCRdb D assignment of TRBD2 cannot be verified. Germline lookup yields CDR1 KGHSH and CDR2 LQKENI. The CDR3 extends over 16 amino acids. The chain's CDR3 is CASSQWTSGSTDTQYF.

The chain recombines TRBV3-1 with TRBJ2-1; lacking DNA, the TRBD1 call made by TCRdb goes unchecked. The CDR3 has 17 residues. Germline CDR1 LGHDT, CDR2 YNNKEL (reference sequence). The CDR3 here is CASSQGPHRDRYNEQFF.

The chain uses TRBV20-1 and TRBJ2-1; TCRdb names TRBD2, which stays unverified in the absence of DNA. Germline CDR1 is DFQATT and CDR2 is SNEGSKA (reference sequence). The CDR3 runs 15 residues. CDR3 protein: CSAGLAGGHDNEQFF.

The chain is built from TRBV30 and TRBJ2-5; lacking DNA, the TRBD1 call made by TCRdb goes unchecked. The CDR3 is 13 amino acids. CDR1 is GTSNPN, CDR2 SVGIG, per germline (reference sequence). This CDR3 reads CAWSAGQMETQYF.

The rearrangement joins TRBV27 to TRBJ1-6; TCRdb proposes TRBD1, but this gene call is untestable without DNA. CDR3 length: 16 amino acids. The germline gives CDR1 MNHEY, CDR2 SMNVEV (reference sequence). The CDR3 protein is CASSLWGPTTNSPLHF.

This chain connects TRBV7-2 to TRBJ2-1; the TCRdb call, TRBD2, lacks DNA for checking. CDR1 and CDR2 from the germline V gene are SGHTA and FQGNSA. The CDR3 is 16 amino acids. CDR3 sequence reads: CASSYPPRGGYNEQFF.